The rows below give T cell receptor beta chains drawn from one sample of a study of early T cells in non-severe SARS-CoV-2 infection. TCRdb redid the calling of the 5' RACE reads with MiXCR, one entry per CDR3 protein. The table shows 35,000 to 55,000 distinct CDR3 sequences, with 11% occurring only once. The sequencing sample was made of whole blood. These TCRs come from an adult who was a healthcare worker with PCR-confirmed SARS-CoV-2 infection or an uninfected control (not recorded which). Each CDR3 is given with its conserved first and last residue. The order of the fields is clone size, D gene, V gene, J gene, CDR3 protein, CDR3 DNA. D genes are given only for firm matches. Only some rows state a clone size, as once, few, many or a class for expanded clones.

few	NA	TRBV6-2/TRBV6-3	TRBJ1-1	CASSYWGAPNTEAFF	TGTGCCAGCAGTTACTGGGGGGCCCCGAACACTGAAGCTTTCTTT
few	TRBD1	TRBV20-1	TRBJ1-3	CSAQRDRGNTIYF	TGCAGTGCTCAACGGGACAGGGGAAACACCATATATTTT
many	TRBD1	TRBV2	TRBJ1-2	CASSPPRGEDRGRNGYTF	TGTGCCAGCAGTCCACCTAGGGGAGAAGACAGGGGGCGGAATGGCTACACCTTC
many	TRBD2	TRBV2	TRBJ2-1	CASIGLAGLAEQFF	TGTGCCAGCATCGGACTAGCGGGACTAGCTGAGCAGTTCTTC
many	NA	TRBV28	TRBJ1-1	CASSLGGVDTEAFF	TGTGCCAGCAGTTTGGGGGGAGTGGACACTGAAGCTTTCTTT
many	NA	TRBV20-1	TRBJ1-4	CSARDNRAFEKLFF	TGCAGTGCGCGGGACAACAGGGCCTTTGAAAAACTGTTTTTT
many	NA	TRBV6-6	TRBJ2-1	CASSRNLGDNEQFF	TGTGCCAGCAGTCGTAATTTAGGGGACAATGAGCAGTTCTTC
NA	NA	TRBV9	TRBJ2-2	CASSLTLPEGRATGELFF	TGTGCCAGCAGCCTCACGCTTCCTGAGGGCCGGGCCACCGGGGAGCTGTTTTTT
NA	NA	TRBV5-1	TRBJ1-1	CASSLEMNTEAFF	TGCGCCAGCAGCTTGGAAATGAACACTGAAGCTTTCTTT
NA	NA	TRBV27	TRBJ2-2	CASSPWANTGELFF	TGTGCCAGCAGCCCCTGGGCGAACACCGGGGAGCTGTTTTTT
NA	TRBD1	TRBV6-2/TRBV6-3	TRBJ1-1	CASSDRGNTEAFF	TGTGCCAGCAGTGACAGGGGCAACACTGAAGCTTTCTTT
few	TRBD1	TRBV7-8	TRBJ1-2	CASSRKGQGEHGYTF	TGTGCCAGCAGCCGAAAGGGACAGGGGGAGCATGGCTACACCTTC
many	NA	TRBV2	TRBJ2-7	CASSPSGTYEQYF	TGTGCCAGCAGCCCCTCCGGGACTTACGAGCAGTACTTC
many	TRBD1	TRBV20-1	TRBJ2-7	CSANRGQVRYEQYF	TGCAGTGCTAATAGGGGGCAGGTTCGTTACGAGCAGTACTTC
many	NA	TRBV29-1	TRBJ2-3	CSVEKGTRGTDTQYF	TGCAGCGTTGAAAAGGGGACCCGAGGCACAGATACGCAGTATTTT
few	NA	TRBV28	TRBJ1-1	CASSPHRQNTEAFF	TGTGCCAGCAGTCCGCACCGACAGAACACTGAAGCTTTCTTT
many	NA	TRBV4-1	TRBJ2-1	CASSQDSGARRNEQFF	TGCGCCAGCAGCCAAGATTCAGGGGCGCGTCGTAATGAGCAGTTCTTC
NA	TRBD1	TRBV3-1	TRBJ2-7	CASSRTGTYEQYF	TGTGCCAGCAGCCGGACAGGGACCTACGAGCAGTACTTC
many	NA	TRBV9	TRBJ1-1	CASKRVDQSNTEAFF	TGTGCCAGCAAGAGAGTCGATCAGTCGAACACTGAAGCTTTCTTT
many	TRBD2	TRBV19	TRBJ2-1	CASSKSGGNLYNEQFF	TGTGCCAGTAGTAAGTCGGGGGGGAACCTTTACAATGAGCAGTTCTTC
many	NA	TRBV12-3/TRBV12-4	TRBJ2-7	CASSFGGAEQYF	TGTGCCAGCAGTTTTGGGGGGGCCGAGCAGTACTTC
NA	TRBD1	TRBV29-1	TRBJ2-7	CSVETGTGVREQYF	TGCAGCGTGGAAACCGGGACAGGGGTTAGGGAGCAGTACTTC
NA	NA	TRBV6-5	TRBJ1-2	CASSYSFTRGANYGYTF	TGTGCCAGCAGTTACTCGTTTACGCGGGGGGCTAACTATGGCTACACCTTC
few	TRBD2	TRBV12-3/TRBV12-4	TRBJ2-5	CASSARGAGEETQYF	TGTGCCAGCAGCGCCAGGGGAGCGGGAGAAGAGACCCAGTACTTC
once	TRBD1	TRBV7-2	TRBJ2-7	CASSLEAGGHHPTYEQYF	TGTGCCAGCAGCTTAGAGGCAGGGGGCCATCACCCAACCTACGAGCAGTACTTC
many	NA	TRBV6-6	TRBJ2-7	CASSDPPQSSSYEQYF	TGTGCCAGCAGTGACCCTCCGCAGAGTAGCTCCTACGAGCAGTACTTC